Presented here are 3 T cell receptor beta chains from one specimen sequenced in a study of cytomegalovirus exposure and HLA in healthy donors. The PCR was carried out with 60 Vbeta primers and 13 Jbeta primers. The assay was immunoSEQ multiplex PCR, and TCRdb's table has in-frame clones only and misses some. This sample yields a few hundred thousand clones, of which roughly 81% are seen a single time; about 2% belongs to the top ten. Sequencing was carried out using PBMCs. The receptors here all came from a woman between 40 and 50 years old in good health and CMV-seropositive.

V usage is TRBV5-1 and J usage is TRBJ2-5; TRBD2 aligns across 7 bases. This CDR3 spans 14 amino acids. After removal of 4 bases from V and 2 bases from J, the junction contained 5 bases not matched to a gene. CDR1 and CDR2 from the germline V gene are SGHRS and YFSETQ. The CDR3 spells CASSPPGLQETQYF. The CDR3 DNA is TGCGCCAGCAGCCCACCGGGACTACAAGAGACCCAGTACTTC.

The chain couples TRBV4-2 to TRBJ2-1; 12 nucleotides align to TRBD2. The germline gives CDR1 LGHNA, CDR2 YNFKEQ. The trim removed 0 bases at V and 8 bases at J, leaving 11 bases unmatched. This CDR3 has 18 amino acids. Here the CDR3 DNA reads TGTGCCAGCAGCCAAGATAGGTCGACTAGCGGGAGTTTCGATGAGCAGTTCTTC. As protein: CASSQDRSTSGSFDEQFF.

The CDR3 region has the DNA TGTGCCAGCAGCTTAGCCGCGGGGGACACTGAAGCTTTCTTT. Its translation: CASSLAAGDTEAFF. V gene TRBV7-3 combines with J gene TRBJ1-1, with D perhaps TRBD1 (5 bases). CDR3 length: 14 residues. The V gene lost 2 bases and the J gene lost 3 bases, with 10 bases spanning the gap. CDR1 and CDR2 (germline): SGHTA, FQGTGA.